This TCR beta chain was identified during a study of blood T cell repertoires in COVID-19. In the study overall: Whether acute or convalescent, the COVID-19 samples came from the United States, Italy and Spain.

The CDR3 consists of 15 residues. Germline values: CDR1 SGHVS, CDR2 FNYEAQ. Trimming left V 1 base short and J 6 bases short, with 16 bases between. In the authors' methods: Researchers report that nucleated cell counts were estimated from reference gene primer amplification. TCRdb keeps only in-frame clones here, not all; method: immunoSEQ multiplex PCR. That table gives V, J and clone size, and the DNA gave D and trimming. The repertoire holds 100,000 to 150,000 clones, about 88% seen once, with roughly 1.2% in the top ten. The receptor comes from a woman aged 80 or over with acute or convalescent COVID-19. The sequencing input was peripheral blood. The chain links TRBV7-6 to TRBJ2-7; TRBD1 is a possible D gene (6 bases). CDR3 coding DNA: TGTGCCAGCAGCTTAGAGTATGGCAGGGGCGGCGAGCAGTACTTC. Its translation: CASSLEYGRGGEQYF.